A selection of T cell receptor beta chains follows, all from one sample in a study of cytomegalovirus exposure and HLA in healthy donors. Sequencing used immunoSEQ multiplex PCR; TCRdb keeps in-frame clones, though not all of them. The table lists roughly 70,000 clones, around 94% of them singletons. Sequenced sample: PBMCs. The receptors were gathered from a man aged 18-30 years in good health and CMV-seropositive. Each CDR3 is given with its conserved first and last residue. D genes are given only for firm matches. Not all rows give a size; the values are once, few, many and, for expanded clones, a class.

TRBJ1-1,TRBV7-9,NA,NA,TGTGCCAGCAGCTTACAGGAGAACACTGAAGCTTTCTTT,CASSLQENTEAFF
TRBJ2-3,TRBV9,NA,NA,TGTGCCAGCAGCAGAGGACTAAGCACAGATACGCAGTATTTT,CASSRGLSTDTQYF
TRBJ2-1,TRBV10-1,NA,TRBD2,TGCGCCAGCAGTGTAGCGGGCGTCGTCTCCTACAATGAGCAGTTCTTC,CASSVAGVVSYNEQFF
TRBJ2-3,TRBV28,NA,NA,TGTGCCAGCGGAGAAGGGGGGAGGGCTAGCACAGATACGCAGTATTTT,CASGEGGRASTDTQYF
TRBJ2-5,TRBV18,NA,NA,TGTGCCAGCTCACCACCCCTCTATGGGACCCAGTACTTC,CASSPPLYGTQYF
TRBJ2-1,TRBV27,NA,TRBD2,TGTGCCAGCAGTTTATCGACTAGCGGGATCAATGAGCAGTTCTTC,CASSLSTSGINEQFF
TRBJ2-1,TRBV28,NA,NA,TGTGCCAGCAGTTTACCCGGGACTCCCTCCTACAATGAGCAGTTCTTC,CASSLPGTPSYNEQFF
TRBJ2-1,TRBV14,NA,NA,TGTGCCAGCAGCCTCGACCGGAGCTCCTACAATGAGCAGTTCTTC,CASSLDRSSYNEQFF
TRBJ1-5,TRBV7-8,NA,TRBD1,TGTGCCAGCAGCCAGGACAGGGTTAATCAGCCCCAGCATTTT,CASSQDRVNQPQHF
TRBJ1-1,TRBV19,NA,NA,TGTGCCAGTAGTGGACAGTCGAACACTGAAGCTTTCTTT,CASSGQSNTEAFF
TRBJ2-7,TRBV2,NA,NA,TGTGCCAGCAGTCAGGGGTACGAGCAGTACTTC,CASSQGYEQYF
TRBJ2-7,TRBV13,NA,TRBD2,TGTGCCAGCAGCTCCAGGACTAGCGGGAGCGTCCTTCGAGGCGAGCAGTACTTC,CASSSRTSGSVLRGEQYF
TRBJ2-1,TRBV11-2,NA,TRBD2,TGTGCCAGCAGCTCCGCTAGCGGGAACGCGGGTGGTGAGCAGTTCTTC,CASSSASGNAGGEQFF
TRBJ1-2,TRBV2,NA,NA,TGTGCCAGCAGCGCCACAGGGTATGGCTACACCTTC,CASSATGYGYTF
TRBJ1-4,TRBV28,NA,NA,TGTGCCAGCAGATACGTTGGGCCTGAAAAACTGTTTTTT,CASRYVGPEKLFF
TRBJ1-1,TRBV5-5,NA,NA,TGTGCCAGCAGCCCTTTGGCCCTCAGCGAGATGAACACTGAAGCTTTCTTT,CASSPLALSEMNTEAFF
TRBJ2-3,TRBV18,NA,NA,TGTGCCAGCTCGCTCTTGAGAGGTAGCACAGATACGCAGTATTTT,CASSLLRGSTDTQYF
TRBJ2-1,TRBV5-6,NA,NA,TGTGCCAGCAGCATAGACAATGAGCAGTTCTTC,CASSIDNEQFF
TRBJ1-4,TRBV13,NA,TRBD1,TGTGCCAGCAGCTTCAGGCCGACAGGGCTTGAAAAACTGTTTTTT,CASSFRPTGLEKLFF
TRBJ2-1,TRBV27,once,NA,TGTGCCAGCAGTTTGAGTGGGAGTAGGTCCTACAATGAGCAGTTCTTC,CASSLSGSRSYNEQFF
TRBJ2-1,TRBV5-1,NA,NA,TGCGCCAGCAGCGAGGATCAGCCCCGAGATGAGCAGTTCTTC,CASSEDQPRDEQFF
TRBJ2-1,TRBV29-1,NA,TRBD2,TGCAGCGTTCCCGGGACTAGCGGGATTTTTTCCTACAATGAGCAGTTCTTC,CSVPGTSGIFSYNEQFF
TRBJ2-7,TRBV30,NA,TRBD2,TGTGCCTGGAGTGTCGGTAGCGGGAGGAATCCGGTCTACGAGCAGTACTTC,CAWSVGSGRNPVYEQYF
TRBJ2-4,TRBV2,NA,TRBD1,TGTGCCAGCAAACCCCGACAGGGTGGAAACATTCAGTACTTC,CASKPRQGGNIQYF
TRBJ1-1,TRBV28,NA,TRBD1,TGTGCCAGCAAACAGGGGGGGGATAGGACTGAAGCTTTCTTT,CASKQGGDRTEAFF
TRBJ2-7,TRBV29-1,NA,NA,TGCAGCGTAATAGGGGGGGGACCCTCCTACGAGCAGTACTTC,CSVIGGGPSYEQYF
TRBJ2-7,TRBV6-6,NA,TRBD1,TGTGCCAGCAAAAGGGCACAGGGGGCAGGGGAGCAGTACTTC,CASKRAQGAGEQYF